What follows are 10 T cell receptor beta chains derived from one specimen sequenced in a study of T cells after yellow fever vaccination (dated by TCRdb to about 2019). The library was prepared using 5' RACE. Data came from an Illumina NovaSeq 6000. TCRdb reprocessed the public reads (quality trimming at Q25 with fastp, clone calling with MiXCR) and kept in-frame beta chains. Each record represents a unique CDR3 protein, reported with the most common genes and DNA among its rows. This sample gives about 320,000 distinct CDR3 sequences in total; 3.5% to 4.5% of them show up just once. 19% of the sample goes to the ten largest clones. The treatment or condition label here, explained by the study, means: live attenuated yellow fever vaccine strain. The starting material was PBMCs, obtained 15 days after the yellow fever booster vaccination. These receptors originate from a man aged 18 to 35 who received the YFV17D yellow fever vaccine.

In this sample, this clonotype turned up many times. V and J are TRBV9 and TRBJ2-7; no definite D call. This CDR3 comprises 15 residues. From germline, CDR1 is SGDLS and CDR2 YYNGEE. V was trimmed by 0 bases and J by 0 bases, leaving 10 bases between them. DNA for the CDR3: TGTGCCAGCAGCGTAGCGGCAGTCAGCTCCTACGAGCAGTACTTC. Encoded protein: CASSVAAVSSYEQYF.

This clonotype was seen repeatedly, ten times or more. V is TRBV2 and J is TRBJ1-2; the match to TRBD1 covers 7 bases. CDR1 and CDR2 from the germline V gene are SNHLY and FYNNEI. V was pared by 6 bases and J by 8 bases, with 9 bases of the junction left unmatched. The CDR3 length is 13 residues. The CDR3 DNA is TGTGCCAGCAGACCGACAGGGCGGACCGGCTACACCTTC. This sequence encodes CASRPTGRTGYTF.

The CDR3 region has the DNA TGTGCCAGCAGGGACAGATGGGGCACAGATACGCAGTATTTT. Its protein is CASRDRWGTDTQYF. V usage is TRBV25-1 and J usage is TRBJ2-3; D possibly corresponds to TRBD1 (6 bases). Germline CDR1 is MGHDK and CDR2 is SYGVNS. The CDR3 has 14 amino acids. Between the trimmed V and J ends, which lost 6 bases and 1 base, there was a span of 11 bases.

In its sample, this clonotype was seen many times. The chain carries TRBV9 and TRBJ2-3; D is ambiguous. Trimming removed 1 base at V and 2 bases at J, with 8 bases between. The germline gives CDR1 SGDLS, CDR2 YYNGEE. The CDR3 runs to 14 residues. The CDR3: CASSVQVTTDTQYF. The CDR3 coding sequence is TGTGCCAGCAGCGTACAGGTTACCACAGATACGCAGTATTTT.

This chain joins TRBV12-3 or TRBV12-4 and TRBJ2-3; TRBD2 matches at 8 bases. The J segment lost 4 bases and the V segment lost 3 bases, leaving 6 bases of the junction unmatched. CDR3 length: 15 residues. The DNA of the CDR3 is TGTGCCAGCAGTTTGCGGGAGGAGAGCCCAGATACGCAGTATTTT. The encoded protein is CASSLREESPDTQYF.

This clonotype was recorded a few times. The rearrangement uses TRBV20-1 and TRBJ1-5, with D possibly matching TRBD1 (6 bases). The V end was cut by 1 base, the J end by 3 bases, with 13 bases between. The germline V gene encodes CDR1 DFQATT and CDR2 SNEGSKA (reference sequence). The CDR3 is 15 residues long. The CDR3: CSARVGQFLNQPQHF. The CDR3, as DNA: TGCAGTGCTAGAGTAGGACAGTTCCTCAATCAGCCCCAGCATTTT.

This clonotype showed up just a few times. This chain uses TRBV4-3 with TRBJ2-1; D ambiguous. V was cut by 1 base and J by 10 bases, with 17 bases left in between. This CDR3 region has 15 residues. The V gene's germline CDR1 is LGHNA and CDR2 YSLEER. CDR3 in amino acids: CASSQATVGYGEQFF. Written as DNA, the CDR3 is TGCGCCAGCAGCCAAGCAACAGTCGGGTACGGGGAGCAGTTCTTC.

In this sample, this clonotype turned up a few times. The rearrangement links TRBV5-1 to TRBJ2-7; a weak D match, TRBD2 (5 bases). The ends were cut back, 4 bases at V and 0 bases at J, with 14 bases in the middle. CDR1 is SGHRS and CDR2 is YFSETQ in the germline V gene. This CDR3 comprises 15 residues. The CDR3 sequence is CASSPVLGSSYEQYF. The CDR3 DNA is TGCGCCAGCAGCCCCGTCTTGGGGAGCTCCTACGAGCAGTACTTC.

The sample holds many counts of this clonotype. The chain joins TRBV7-9 to TRBJ1-1; D gene unclear. Looked up from germline, CDR1 is SEHNR and CDR2 is FQNEAQ (reference sequence). V lost 6 bases to trimming and J lost 4 bases, with 6 bases between them. The CDR3 extends over 11 amino acids. In nucleotides, the CDR3 is TGTGCCAGCAGGGAGAGCACTGAAGCTTTCTTT. Translating it yields CASRESTEAFF. Full variable domain (rest looked up from reference TRBV7-9 and TRBJ1-1): DTGVSQNPRHKITKRGQNVTFRCDPISEHNRLYWYRQTLGQGPEFLTYFQNEAQLEKSRLLSDRFSAERPKGSFSTLEIQRTEQGDSAMYLCASRESTEAFFGQGTRLTVV.

This clonotype was seen more than once but under ten times. A read error may explain this, as a much larger clone is one base away. The gene calls are TRBV27 and TRBJ2-6; D gene unclear. CDR3 length equals 14 residues. Between the trimmed V and J ends, which lost 3 bases and 0 bases, there was a span of 3 bases. Germline V gives CDR1 MNHEY, CDR2 SMNVEV (reference sequence). The CDR3 nucleotides are TGTGCCAGCAGTTTGTTCTCTGGGGCCAACGTCCTGACTTTC. Its translation: CASSLFSGANVLTF.